This is a list of T cell receptor beta chains from one sample in a study of memory CD4+ T cells and cytomegalovirus serostatus. TCRdb keeps only in-frame clones here, not all; method: immunoSEQ multiplex PCR. This sample has 25,000 to 30,000 clones, with over 70% found just once. The sequenced sample was memory CD4+ T cells from blood. These receptors came from an adult in good health and CMV-seronegative. CDR3s leave out the opening cysteine and the closing phenylalanine or tryptophan.

length,J,V,CDR3
15,TRBJ2-7,TRBV6-1,ASSEGFQGQGPYEQY
11,TRBJ2-7,TRBV5-6,ASSPGAAYEQY
12,TRBJ2-2,TRBV5-1,ASCSGEGTGELF
13,TRBJ1-2,TRBV6-1,ASSRAQGAEYGYT
11,TRBJ1-3,TRBV11-3,ASSPSSGNTIY
12,TRBJ1-2,TRBV27,ASSFLQGIYGYT
15,TRBJ2-5,TRBV25-1,ASTPLGGRGYQETQY
14,TRBJ2-3,TRBV19,ASSILAGRSTDTQY
14,TRBJ2-1,TRBV10-1,ASSESGGGANNEQF
13,TRBJ1-2,TRBV7-2,ASSLATTGLVGYT
11,TRBJ1-2,TRBV5-6,ASSLMGNYGYT
9,TRBJ1-2,TRBV29-1,SAGGQRGYT
12,TRBJ1-2,TRBV19,ASSIPGLEYGYT
12,TRBJ2-3,TRBV28,ASSFWTNTDTQY
12,TRBJ2-3,TRBV19,ASSIPGVTDTQY
13,TRBJ2-3,TRBV2,ASSVESGVADTQY
9,TRBJ2-1,TRBV20-1,SAGTFNEQF
12,TRBJ1-2,TRBV5-8,ASSRGQEGYGYT
12,TRBJ1-6,TRBV6-6,ASSYQDRDSPLH
14,TRBJ1-6,TRBV2,ASSEALGGTNSPLH
12,TRBJ2-2,TRBV7-9,ASSLGLDTGELF
14,TRBJ1-1,TRBV4-1,ASSQEVFARNTEAF
12,TRBJ1-2,TRBV30,AWSRDTGTYGYT
13,TRBJ1-2,TRBV27,ASSTLTGLSHGYT
13,TRBJ1-6,TRBV19,ASSIQATRNSPLH
14,TRBJ2-7,TRBV4-2,ASSQDRGSSSYEQY
13,TRBJ1-6,TRBV28,ATVTTGSNNSPLH
13,TRBJ2-3,TRBV11-2,ASSLVGGATDTQY
12,TRBJ1-1,TRBV19,ASSAQGVITEAF
13,TRBJ1-2,TRBV27,ASSLSGTVLGGYT
12,TRBJ2-5,TRBV7-6,ASSYIPSLETQY
13,TRBJ2-7,TRBV13,ASSYRQGAAYEQY
10,TRBJ1-1,TRBV30,ACTGRNTEAF
13,TRBJ2-4,TRBV25-1,ASSEGAGHKNIQY
11,TRBJ1-2,TRBV23-1,ASSLRQGYGYT
12,TRBJ1-5,TRBV6-1,ASRQGWSNQPQH
13,TRBJ2-3,TRBV5-4,ASSLDRTSTDTQY
10,TRBJ1-1,TRBV19,ASSWTGVEAF
14,TRBJ1-5,TRBV19,ASIGPRTGNNQPQH
12,TRBJ1-3,TRBV6-5,ASSYRTGINTIY
11,TRBJ2-6,TRBV19,ATTSGGRNVLT
12,TRBJ1-1,TRBV18,ASSRHEQGPEAF
9,TRBJ1-1,TRBV7-9,ASSFDSEAF
11,TRBJ1-5,TRBV5-4,ASSQELNQPQH
13,TRBJ2-1,TRBV7-6,ASSWGGSSYNEQF
14,TRBJ2-3,TRBV7-3,ASSLTRGAPTDTQY
10,TRBJ2-1,TRBV6-5,ASSYSPEEQF
10,TRBJ2-1,TRBV6-6,ASSGQTNEQF
12,TRBJ2-1,TRBV7-6,ASSFRGHYNEQF
12,TRBJ2-7,TRBV5-1,ASSLVGVGPEQY
13,TRBJ1-2,TRBV28,ASGRRGTALYGYT
13,TRBJ1-5,TRBV21-1,ASKPRVLVNQPQH
11,TRBJ2-1,TRBV18,ASSPDWDNEQF